This T cell receptor (beta chain) came from a study of CD8+ T cells in alopecia areata. The treatment was: oral pan-JAK inhibitor, 5-10 mg twice daily. TCR sequencing used cDNA made by reverse transcription of extracted RNA. Produced via immunoSEQ multiplex PCR; TCRdb's table is partial and in-frame only. The repertoire holds 180,000 or so clones, 53% seen once, with 10% to 13% in the top ten. Germline assignment: CDR1 LGHNA and CDR2 YNFKEQ. The CDR3 covers 16 residues. V lost 5 bases and J lost 3; bases outside the gene matches: 11. Sequenced material: CD8+ T cells sorted from blood, taken at week 24, from a patient treated with tofacitinib. The V call is TRBV4-2, the J call TRBJ2-7; 9 nucleotides agree with TRBD1. This sequence originates from a human donor with alopecia areata. The CDR3 DNA sequence: TGTGCCAGCAGCTACCCACAGGGGGCCGAAAGCTACGAGCAGTACTTC. Residues: CASSYPQGAESYEQYF.